Shown below are 23 T cell receptor beta chains from a single sample sequenced in a study of vaccination and CD4 T cells after COVID-19. The treatment here: approximately nine-day PBMC culture with coronavirus spike peptide pools or control peptides (ViraFEST assay). Cultured CD4+ T-cell DNA underwent Oncomine TCR Beta short-read sequencing. MiXCR was run by TCRdb on the PCR reads, yielding one entry per CDR3 protein. The data show some 13,000 distinct CDR3 sequences, just over 60% seen once. These receptors are not linked to any known antigen. The material sequenced was CD4+ T cells from blood, cultured in vitro. These receptors came from a human donor who had recovered from COVID-19.

This clonotype has only one observation. The V and J genes are TRBV5-1 and TRBJ1-2; 7 bases are shared with TRBD1. Germline V lookup: CDR1 SGHRS, CDR2 YFSETQ. With 4 bases clipped from V and 3 bases from J, the junction kept 3 bases outside the gene matches. This CDR3 region has 13 residues. DNA of the CDR3: TGCGCCAGCAGCGCCGGGACAGACTATGGCTACACCTTC. The encoded protein is CASSAGTDYGYTF.

V usage is TRBV7-2 and J usage is TRBJ1-2; the D is unclear. Germline CDR1 SGHTA, CDR2 FQGNSA. This CDR3 has 14 residues. V lost 3 bases and J lost 9, with 17 bases in between. The CDR3: CASSLLRAAARYTF. In nucleotides, the CDR3 is TGTGCCAGCAGCTTGCTTCGGGCAGCCGCTCGCTACACCTTC.

The gene calls are TRBV19 and TRBJ1-3; the D gene is possibly TRBD1 (5 bases). The CDR3 sequence is 16 residues long. The V end lost 2 bases, the J end lost 0 bases, and 11 bases lay between the germline ends. Germline V lookup: CDR1 LNHDA, CDR2 SQIVND (reference sequence). The CDR3 bases are TGTGCCAGTAGTATATCGCAGGGTACCTCTGGAAACACCATATATTTT. It yields the protein CASSISQGTSGNTIYF.

V and J are TRBV6-1 and TRBJ1-1, with D possibly matching TRBD1 (5 bases). The V end lost 4 bases, the J end lost 0 bases, and 15 bases lay between the germline ends. CDR1 and CDR2 (germline): MNHNS, SASEGT. The CDR3 extends over 16 amino acids. CDR3 bases: TGTGCCAGCAGTGCCGGGTCGGGGGTTTTGAACACTGAAGCTTTCTTT. Amino acid sequence: CASSAGSGVLNTEAFF.

This clonotype has more than one count but fewer than ten. This rearrangement joins TRBV20-1 to TRBJ1-5, with D hard to call. Germline lookup yields CDR1 DFQATT and CDR2 SNEGSKA (reference sequence). Trimming cost V 1 base and J 6 bases, with 10 bases left between them. The CDR3 length is 13 residues. In nucleotides, the CDR3 is TGCAGTGCTAGAGCTGCAGGTTTTCAGCCCCAGCATTTT. It translates to CSARAAGFQPQHF.

CDR3 bases: TGTGCCAGCAGCTTACTGAGGGGGGGCACCGGGGAGCTGTTTTTT. Protein product: CASSLLRGGTGELFF. This chain uses TRBV11-3 with TRBJ2-2, with TRBD2 as a possible D gene (7 bases). The CDR3 consists of 15 residues. With 2 bases removed from V and 4 bases from J, the gap between germline ends came to 11 bases. Germline loops: CDR1 SGHNT, CDR2 YENEEA.

The rearrangement links TRBV11-1 to TRBJ2-7; unclear D gene. The length of the CDR3 is 14 residues. Germline V gene data show CDR1 as SGHAT and CDR2 as FQDESV (reference sequence). V lost 1 base to trimming and J lost 2 bases, with 9 bases between them. Here the CDR3 DNA reads TGTGCCAGCAGCTTAGTACAAAGAGCCTACGAGCAGTACTTC. It yields the protein CASSLVQRAYEQYF. Variable domain in full (rest from reference TRBV11-1 and TRBJ2-7): EAEVAQSPRYKITEKSQAVAFWCDPISGHATLYWYRQILGQGPELLVQFQDESVVDDSQLPKDRFSAERLKGVDSTLKIQPAELGDSAMYLCASSLVQRAYEQYFGPGTRLTVT.

The chain uses TRBV12-3 or TRBV12-4 and TRBJ2-2, with a possible D match to TRBD1 (6 bases). The ends were cut back, 8 bases at V and 3 bases at J, with 13 bases in the middle. CDR3 length: 14 amino acids. The CDR3 DNA sequence: TGTGCCAGCCTCAGGGGTGGGGACACCGGGGAGCTGTTTTTT. Its protein is CASLRGGDTGELFF.

The table lists this clonotype with a few counts. The chain joins TRBV7-2 to TRBJ2-1; D uncertain. V dropped 2 bases and J dropped 5 bases, with 10 bases sitting between them. The CDR3 sequence is 14 residues long. Germline CDR1 and CDR2: SGHTA and FQGNSA. Written as DNA, the CDR3 is TGTGCCAGCAGCTTATCACTCCGGAACAATGAGCAGTTCTTC. This codes for CASSLSLRNNEQFF. The full variable domain, rest sourced from reference TRBV7-2 and TRBJ2-1, is GAGVSQSPSNKVTEKGKDVELRCDPISGHTALYWYRQSLGQGLEFLIYFQGNSAPDKSGLPSDRFSAERTGGSVSTLTIQRTQQEDSAVYLCASSLSLRNNEQFFGPGTRLTVL.

CDR3 region: CASSLDRGGTGELFF. DNA of the CDR3: TGTGCCAGCAGCTTGGACAGGGGCGGGACCGGGGAGCTGTTTTTT. The chain links TRBV5-6 to TRBJ2-2; 7 bases fit TRBD1. V was pared by 0 bases and J by 5 bases, with 4 bases of the junction left unmatched. The CDR3 sequence is 15 residues long. CDR1 SGHDT and CDR2 YYEEEE come from the germline V gene. Complete variable domain (other parts from reference TRBV5-6 and TRBJ2-2): DAGVTQSPTHLIKTRGQQVTLRCSPKSGHDTVSWYQQALGQGPQFIFQYYEEEERQRGNFPDRFSGHQFPNYSSELNVNALLLGDSALYLCASSLDRGGTGELFFGEGSRLTVL.

The CDR3 nucleotides read TGTGCCAGCAGGAAAATAGACAGGAACGAGCAGTACTTC. Its protein product is CASRKIDRNEQYF. J is TRBJ2-7 and V is TRBV6-1, with D possibly TRBD1 on 6 matching bases. The CDR3 covers 13 residues. With 6 bases removed from V and 5 bases from J, the gap between germline ends came to 14 bases. The germline V gene has CDR1 MNHNS and CDR2 SASEGT.

The chain carries TRBV4-3 and TRBJ1-6, with a weak D call TRBD1 (6 bases). The CDR3 has 15 amino acids. Trimming cost V 0 bases and J 6 bases, with 9 bases left between them. Germline CDR1 and CDR2: LGHNA and YSLEER. CDR3 sequence reads: CASSQEGQFNSPLHF. The CDR3 DNA sequence: TGCGCCAGCAGCCAAGAGGGACAATTTAATTCACCCCTCCACTTT.

V is TRBV7-2 and J is TRBJ2-3; 7 bases agree with TRBD2. Germline assignment: CDR1 SGHTA and CDR2 FQGNSA. Trimming took 2 bases from V and 4 from J; bases not matched to a gene: 3. This CDR3 spans 14 amino acids. The DNA for the CDR3 is TGTGCCAGCAGCTTAATAGCGGGTCCAGATACGCAGTATTTT. Its protein product is CASSLIAGPDTQYF.

This clonotype was counted between two and nine times. This sequence joins TRBV7-3 and TRBJ2-3; D remains ambiguous. The V end lost 2 bases, the J end lost 0 bases, and 6 bases lay between the germline ends. The germline V gene has CDR1 SGHTA and CDR2 FQGTGA. This CDR3 comprises 14 residues. CDR3 residues: CASSLLHSTDTQYF. CDR3 bases: TGTGCCAGCAGCTTACTGCATAGCACAGATACGCAGTATTTT. Full variable domain (remainder filled in from reference TRBV7-3 and TRBJ2-3): GAGVSQTPSNKVTEKGKYVELRCDPISGHTALYWYRQSLGQGPEFLIYFQGTGAADDSGLPNDRFFAVRPEGSVSTLKIQRTERGDSAVYLCASSLLHSTDTQYFGPGTRLTVL.

This clonotype is classed as large. This chain joins TRBV24-1 and TRBJ2-5; TRBD2 aligns across 7 bases. CDR1 and CDR2 from the germline V gene are KGHDR and SFDVKD. The CDR3 totals 14 residues. The ends lost 8 bases at V and 5 bases at J; junction bases unmatched: 10. This CDR3 reads CATKSSGAGETQYF. CDR3 DNA: TGTGCCACCAAGTCCAGCGGGGCAGGGGAGACCCAGTACTTC.

In its sample, this clonotype was seen a few times. This chain joins TRBV6-2 or TRBV6-3 and TRBJ1-5, with TRBD1 identical over 7 bases. The germline V gene has CDR1 MNHEY and CDR2 SVGEGT. The V gene end was trimmed by 4 bases and the J gene end by 2 bases; junction bases not matched to a gene: 5. This CDR3 is 15 amino acids long. CDR3 in DNA: TGTGCCAGCAGTTCAGGGGGGGGGGGCAATCAGCCCCAGCATTTT. Its translation is CASSSGGGGNQPQHF.

The CDR3 loop reads CATSDSTGADTQYF. CDR3 DNA sequence: TGTGCCACCAGTGATTCCACAGGGGCAGATACGCAGTATTTT. J is TRBJ2-3 and V is TRBV24-1; TRBD1 matches at 7 bases. V trimming: 2 bases; J trimming: 4 bases; junction bases outside the gene matches: 2. The CDR3 sequence is 14 residues long. The V gene's germline CDR1 is KGHDR and CDR2 SFDVKD.

The CDR3 region has the DNA TGCAGTGCCTCGGGCCGAACAAGGAGTGGCTACACCTTC. Translated, it gives CSASGRTRSGYTF. The chain links TRBV20-1 to TRBJ1-2; no definite D call. Per the germline V gene, CDR1 is DFQATT and CDR2 is SNEGSKA (reference sequence). V was shortened by 6 bases and J by 7 bases, with 18 bases between the two germline ends. The CDR3 is 13 amino acids.

J is TRBJ2-5 and V is TRBV24-1; no clear D. The V gene lost 4 bases and the J gene lost 4 bases, with 9 bases spanning the gap. This CDR3 is 13 amino acids long. Germline values: CDR1 KGHDR, CDR2 SFDVKD. The chain's CDR3 is CATSDSSLETQYF. The CDR3 DNA sequence: TGTGCCACCAGTGACTCCTCCTTAGAGACCCAGTACTTC.

CDR3 sequence: CASSFFGGVGYGYTF. The CDR3 DNA reads as TGTGCCAGCAGCTTTTTTGGTGGGGTGGGCTATGGCTACACCTTC. The chain joins TRBV11-2 to TRBJ1-2; D unclear. This CDR3 has 15 amino acids. Germline V gene data show CDR1 as SGHAT and CDR2 as FQNNGV. V was cut by 3 bases and J by 4 bases, with 15 bases left in between.

This clonotype was observed a few times. The genes are TRBV20-1 and TRBJ2-5, with D perhaps matching TRBD1 (6 bases). CDR3 length equals 15 residues. CDR1 is DFQATT, CDR2 SNEGSKA, per germline (reference sequence). Deletions cut 0 bases from V and 5 bases from J, with 16 bases between. This chain's CDR3 is CSARDGGRGSETQYF. In DNA form, the CDR3 reads TGCAGTGCTAGAGATGGGGGCAGGGGTAGTGAGACCCAGTACTTC.

The chain links TRBV7-9 to TRBJ1-6, with 9 nucleotides matching TRBD1. V shed 5 bases and J 10 bases; nucleotides not matched to a gene: 6. Germline-derived CDR1 and CDR2 are SEHNR and FQNEAQ (reference sequence). The CDR3 sequence is 14 residues long. In nucleotides, the CDR3 is TGTGCCAGCAGCCGGGACAGGGCAGAGTCACCCCTCCACTTT. Translated: CASSRDRAESPLHF.

This sequence joins TRBV30 and TRBJ1-4; D remains unclear. V lost 1 base and J lost 5, with 2 bases in between. Germline V gene lookup returns CDR1 GTSNPN and CDR2 SVGIG (reference sequence). CDR3 length: 11 amino acids. CDR3 amino acids: CAWSGNEKLFF. The CDR3 DNA reads TGTGCCTGGAGTGGGAATGAAAAACTGTTTTTT.